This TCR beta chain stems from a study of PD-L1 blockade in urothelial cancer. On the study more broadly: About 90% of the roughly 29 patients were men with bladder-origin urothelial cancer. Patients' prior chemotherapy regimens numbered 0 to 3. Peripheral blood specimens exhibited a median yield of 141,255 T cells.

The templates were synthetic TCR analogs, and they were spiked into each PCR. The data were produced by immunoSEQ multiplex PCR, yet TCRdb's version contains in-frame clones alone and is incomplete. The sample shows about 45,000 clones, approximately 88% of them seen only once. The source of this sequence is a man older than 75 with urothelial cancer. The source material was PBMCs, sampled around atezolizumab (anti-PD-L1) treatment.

The CDR3 coding sequence is TGCAGCGCCTCGGGGACAGGGGGTCGAGGGTTGGACGAGCAGTACTTC. Its translation: CSASGTGGRGLDEQYF. The chain couples TRBV29-1 to TRBJ2-7; 11 positions match TRBD1. V lost 7 bases and J lost 5; bases outside the gene matches: 16. The CDR3 sequence is 16 residues long. From germline, CDR1 is SQVTM and CDR2 ANQGSEA.